Presented here are 11 T cell receptor beta chains from one specimen sequenced in a study of blood T cell repertoires in COVID-19. Clones were read by immunoSEQ multiplex PCR, and TCRdb kept only the in-frame ones, dropping some. This table has around 300,000 clones, 86% appearing once. Sequencing input: peripheral blood. These receptors all come from a woman in her twenties or thirties with active or convalescent COVID-19.

V and J are TRBV4-3 and TRBJ2-7; 10 bases match TRBD1. The CDR3 length is 16 residues. CDR1 is LGHNA and CDR2 is YSLEER in the germline V gene. The V segment lost 0 bases and the J segment 1 base; nucleotides outside the gene matches: 3. The CDR3 DNA is TGCGCCAGCAGCCAAGATCCGGGACAGGGGTCCTACGAGCAGTACTTC. It encodes CASSQDPGQGSYEQYF.

Only one count was recorded for this clone. The gene calls are TRBV7-2 and TRBJ2-3, with 10 bases matching TRBD2. V lost 5 bases and J lost 1; bases outside the gene matches: 3. This CDR3 contains 15 residues. Germline V gene sequence: CDR1 SGHTA, CDR2 FQGNSA. The CDR3 sequence is CASSATSGGTDTQYF. The DNA of the CDR3 is TGTGCCAGCAGCGCAACTAGCGGGGGCACAGATACGCAGTATTTT.

J is TRBJ1-1 and V is TRBV2; TRBD1 might be the D (6 bases). Per the germline V gene, CDR1 is SNHLY and CDR2 is FYNNEI. Trimming took off 5 bases at V and 4 bases at J, with 14 bases between the two ends. This CDR3 has 14 residues. The CDR3 DNA reads as TGTGCCAGCAGTTTGACTCCGACAGGCACTGAAGCTTTCTTT. Amino acid sequence: CASSLTPTGTEAFF.

The rearrangement uses TRBV7-8 and TRBJ1-1; TRBD1 is a possible D gene (5 bases). The V end lost 1 base, the J end lost 3 bases, and 12 bases lay between the germline ends. The CDR3 extends over 15 amino acids. Per the germline V gene, CDR1 is SGHVS and CDR2 is FQNEAQ. DNA of the CDR3: TGTGCCAGCAGCTTAGGGTTGCGGGGGGACACTGAAGCTTTCTTT. As protein: CASSLGLRGDTEAFF. Full variable domain (outside the CDR3, taken from reference TRBV7-8 and TRBJ1-1): GAGVSQSPRYKVAKRGQDVALRCDPISGHVSLFWYQQALGQGPEFLTYFQNEAQLDKSGLPSDRFFAERPEGSVSTLKIQRTQQEDSAVYLCASSLGLRGDTEAFFGQGTRLTVV.

A note on this clone: Other DNA sequences in the same sample also yield this CDR3. V and J are TRBV18 and TRBJ1-5; D might be TRBD1 (5 bases). CDR1 and CDR2 (germline): KGHSH, LQKENI. Trimming shortened V by 6 bases and J by 5 bases, and 11 bases separated the two germline ends. The CDR3 is 13 amino acids. The CDR3 DNA reads as TGTGCCAGCTCCCCAGGGCGCGATCAGCCCCAGCATTTT. Translation: CASSPGRDQPQHF.

The chain recombines TRBV11-2 with TRBJ1-1; unclear D gene. Germline values: CDR1 SGHAT, CDR2 FQNNGV. The CDR3 extends over 13 amino acids. The V end was cut by 6 bases, the J end by 1 base, with 9 bases between. In DNA form, the CDR3 reads TGTGCCAGCAGTGTTACACGGAACACTGAAGCTTTCTTT. This translates into CASSVTRNTEAFF.

J is TRBJ1-2 and V is TRBV5-4; possible D gene TRBD1, 6 bases. Germline V gene data show CDR1 as SGHNT and CDR2 as YYREEE (reference sequence). The V end was cut by 1 base, the J end by 2 bases, with 12 bases between. The CDR3 totals 15 residues. This chain's CDR3 is CASSLTGGANYGYTF. Here the CDR3 DNA reads TGTGCCAGCAGCTTGACGGGGGGCGCGAACTATGGCTACACCTTC.

This chain connects TRBV4-2 to TRBJ1-1; D is unresolved. V shed 7 bases and J shed 0 bases, with 15 bases lying between them. The germline V gene encodes CDR1 LGHNA and CDR2 YNFKEQ. The CDR3 is 15 amino acids. CDR3 amino acids: CASTLAGKMNTEAFF. The CDR3 DNA sequence: TGTGCCAGCACCCTCGCAGGAAAAATGAACACTGAAGCTTTCTTT.

V is TRBV15 and J is TRBJ2-3, with unresolved D. The CDR3 sequence is 14 residues long. The V end was cut by 0 bases, the J end by 2 bases, with 6 bases between. Germline V gene lookup returns CDR1 LNHNV and CDR2 YYDKDF (reference sequence). DNA for the CDR3: TGTGCCACCAGCAGAGATCGGGTCACAGATACGCAGTATTTT. It translates to CATSRDRVTDTQYF.

The rearrangement links TRBV15 to TRBJ1-1, with D perhaps TRBD1 (5 bases). Germline CDR1 reads LNHNV; CDR2 reads YYDKDF (reference sequence). This CDR3 has 15 amino acids. V lost 0 bases and J 3 bases, leaving 11 bases between the germline ends. The CDR3 region has the DNA TGTGCCACCAGCAGAGAGGCGGGGGGGTACACTGAAGCTTTCTTT. It translates to CATSREAGGYTEAFF. Combining the CDR3 with reference TRBV15 and TRBJ1-1 gives the whole variable domain DAMVIQNPRYQVTQFGKPVTLSCSQTLNHNVMYWYQQKSSQAPKLLFHYYDKDFNNEADTPDNFQSRRPNTSFCFLDIRSPGLGDTAMYLCATSREAGGYTEAFFGQGTRLTVV.

V gene TRBV25-1 combines with J gene TRBJ2-3; 10 bases are shared with TRBD2. The CDR3 covers 16 residues. Germline trimming cut 2 bases from V and 3 bases from J; bases unmatched to any gene: 5. Germline lookup yields CDR1 MGHDK and CDR2 SYGVNS. CDR3 in DNA: TGTGCCAGCAGTGAAGCGCGAGCGGGGGGGACAGATACGCAGTATTTT. Its translation is CASSEARAGGTDTQYF.